This T cell receptor beta chain was recovered during a study of T and B cells in COVID-19 patients. Study overall: At median age roughly 35 years, recovered patients were younger than active-infection patients at 67.

Study results and limitations: Patients with COVID-19 reportedly showed strongly skewed T cell receptor beta variable and joining gene usage. Active COVID-19 showed highly clonal TRB repertoires; recovery showed diversity and richness above healthy donors.

Blood genomic DNA input for TRB amplification was 250-500 ng. This clonotype has at least ten counts. Its target is unknown. Multiplex PCR with BIOMED2 TRB-A/B primer pools amplified TRB rearrangements. TCRdb analysed the multiplex PCR reads with MiXCR anew, one entry per CDR3 protein. The data show about 23,000 distinct CDR3 sequences, over 25% seen once. This CDR3 region has 15 residues. Germline CDR1 reads SQVTM; CDR2 reads ANQGSEA. With 6 bases removed from V and 1 base from J, the gap between germline ends came to 16 bases. The material sequenced was blood. The chain is built from TRBV29-1 and TRBJ1-3; tentative D call: TRBD1 (5 bases). The receptor was derived from a human donor who had recovered from COVID-19. In DNA, the CDR3 is TGCAGCGTCGAAAATTGGGACGGATCTGGAAACACCATATATTTT. Its protein product is CSVENWDGSGNTIYF.